The clone carrying this T cell receptor (beta chain) was picked up a small number of times. The entry originates in a study of blood T cell repertoires in COVID-19. Clones were sequenced by immunoSEQ multiplex PCR, and TCRdb holds only the in-frame ones, with some missing. This table holds roughly 140,000 clones, under 85% found once. Germline V gene sequence: CDR1 MNHEY, CDR2 SMNVEV (reference sequence). The CDR3 consists of 13 residues. The V and J ends lost 6 bases and 7 bases, in that order; junction bases with no gene match: 4. The chain links TRBV27 to TRBJ1-4, with TRBD1 matching over 8 bases. The TCR comes from a man over 45 with active or convalescent COVID-19. Material: peripheral blood. The CDR3: CASRGTGLEKLFF. DNA for the CDR3: TGTGCCAGCAGAGGGACAGGCCTTGAAAAACTGTTTTTT.